The subject of this entry is one TCR beta chain. What it binds is unknown. This record comes from a study of radiotherapy plus CTLA-4 blockade in lung cancer. Study-wide background: Disease control was achieved by around 32% of patients, and objective responses by about 19%.

Produced via immunoSEQ multiplex PCR; TCRdb's table is partial and in-frame only. The table has tens of thousands of clones, around 79% seen once. Study-wide results and limits: Early shifts in blood T cell clones, with interferon-beta, reportedly predicted response best. TCR clones originating in tumors grew in number in blood after radiotherapy plus ipilimumab.

The junction had 14 bases not matched to a gene; V was cut back by 4 bases and J by 0 bases. The CDR3 contains 19 residues. Germline loops: CDR1 MNHEY, CDR2 SMNVEV (reference sequence). Chemo-refractory metastatic non-small-cell lung cancer patients underwent focal radiation alongside CTLA-4 blockade with ipilimumab. This chain links TRBV27 with TRBJ2-3, with TRBD2 matching 9 bases. This sequence was found in a human donor with non-small cell lung cancer who had a complete response to radiotherapy plus ipilimumab. Sequencing was performed on peripheral blood, taken from a patient treated with radiotherapy plus ipilimumab. The CDR3 DNA sequence: TGTGCCAGCAGTTCCATACTTCTGACTAGCGGACCTAGCACAGATACGCAGTATTTT. Protein sequence: CASSSILLTSGPSTDTQYF.